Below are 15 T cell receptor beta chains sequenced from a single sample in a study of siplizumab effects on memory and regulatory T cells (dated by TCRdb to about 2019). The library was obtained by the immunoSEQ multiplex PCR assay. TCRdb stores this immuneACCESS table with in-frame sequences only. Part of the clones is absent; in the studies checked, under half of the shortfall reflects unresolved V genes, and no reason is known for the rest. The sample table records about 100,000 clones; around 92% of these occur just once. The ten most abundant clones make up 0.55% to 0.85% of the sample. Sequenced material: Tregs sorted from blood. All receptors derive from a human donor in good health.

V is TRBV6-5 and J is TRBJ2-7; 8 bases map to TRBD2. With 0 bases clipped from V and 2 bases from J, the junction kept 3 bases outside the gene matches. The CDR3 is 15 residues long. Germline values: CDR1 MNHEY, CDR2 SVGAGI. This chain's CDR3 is CASSYSSSGTYEQYF. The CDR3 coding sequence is TGTGCCAGCAGTTACTCGAGTAGCGGGACCTACGAGCAGTACTTC.

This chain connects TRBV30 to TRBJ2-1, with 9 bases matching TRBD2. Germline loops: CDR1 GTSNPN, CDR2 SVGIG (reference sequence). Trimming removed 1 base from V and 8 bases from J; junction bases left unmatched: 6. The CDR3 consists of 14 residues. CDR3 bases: TGTGCCTGGAGTGGAGCGGGAGGCAAGTATGAGCAGTTCTTC. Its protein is CAWSGAGGKYEQFF.

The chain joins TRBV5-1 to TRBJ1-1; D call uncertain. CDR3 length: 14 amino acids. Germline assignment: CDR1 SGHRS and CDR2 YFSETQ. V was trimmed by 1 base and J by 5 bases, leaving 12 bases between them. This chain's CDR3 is CASSLMGAHTEAFF. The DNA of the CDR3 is TGCGCCAGCAGCTTGATGGGAGCTCATACTGAAGCTTTCTTT.

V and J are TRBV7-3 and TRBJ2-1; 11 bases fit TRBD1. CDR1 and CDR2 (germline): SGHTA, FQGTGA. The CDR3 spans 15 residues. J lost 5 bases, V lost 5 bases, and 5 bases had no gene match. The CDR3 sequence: CASSLDRGLHNEQFF. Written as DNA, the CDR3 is TGTGCCAGCAGCCTGGACAGGGGGCTACACAATGAGCAGTTCTTC.

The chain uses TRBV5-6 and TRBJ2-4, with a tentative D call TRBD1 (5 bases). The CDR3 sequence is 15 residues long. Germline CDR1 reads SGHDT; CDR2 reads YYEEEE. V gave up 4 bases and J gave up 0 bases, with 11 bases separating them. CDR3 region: CASSPTTAAKNIQYF. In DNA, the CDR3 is TGTGCCAGCAGCCCAACGACAGCAGCCAAAAACATTCAGTACTTC.

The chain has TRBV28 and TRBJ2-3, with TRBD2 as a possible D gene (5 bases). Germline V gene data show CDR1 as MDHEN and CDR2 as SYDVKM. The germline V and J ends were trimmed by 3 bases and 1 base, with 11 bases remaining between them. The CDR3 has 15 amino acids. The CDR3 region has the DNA TGTGCCAGCAGTTTCCTGGGAGAGGGCACAGATACGCAGTATTTT. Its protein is CASSFLGEGTDTQYF.

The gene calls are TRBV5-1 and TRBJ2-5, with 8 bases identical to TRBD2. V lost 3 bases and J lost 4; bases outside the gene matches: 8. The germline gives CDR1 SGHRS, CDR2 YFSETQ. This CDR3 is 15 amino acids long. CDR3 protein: CASSSGLARSETQYF. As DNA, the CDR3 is TGCGCCAGCAGCTCCGGACTAGCTCGGTCAGAGACCCAGTACTTC.

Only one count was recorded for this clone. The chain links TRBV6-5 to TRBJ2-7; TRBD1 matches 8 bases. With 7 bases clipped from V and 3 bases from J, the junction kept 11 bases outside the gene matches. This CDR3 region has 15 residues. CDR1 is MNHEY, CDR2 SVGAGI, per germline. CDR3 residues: CASTITGGLNYEQYF. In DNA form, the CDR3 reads TGTGCCAGCACTATAACAGGGGGGCTCAACTACGAGCAGTACTTC.

DNA of the CDR3: TGTGCCAGCAGCTCGAACGAGCAGTACTTC. Amino acid sequence: CASSSNEQYF. The rearrangement uses TRBV7-8 and TRBJ2-7; no definite D call. The CDR3 covers 10 residues. Germline V gene data show CDR1 as SGHVS and CDR2 as FQNEAQ. V shed 4 bases and J shed 5 bases, with 3 bases lying between them.

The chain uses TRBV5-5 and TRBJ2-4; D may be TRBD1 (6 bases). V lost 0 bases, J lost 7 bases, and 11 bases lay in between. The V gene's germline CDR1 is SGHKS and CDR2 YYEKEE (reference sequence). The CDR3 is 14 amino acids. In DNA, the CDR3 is TGTGCCAGCAGCTTGGTTTGGGGGCTGAACATTCAGTACTTC. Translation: CASSLVWGLNIQYF.

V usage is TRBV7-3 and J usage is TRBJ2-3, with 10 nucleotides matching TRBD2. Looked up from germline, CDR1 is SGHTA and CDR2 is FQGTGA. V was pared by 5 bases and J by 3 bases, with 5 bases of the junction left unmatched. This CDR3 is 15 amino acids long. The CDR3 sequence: CASSPSGSRTDTQYF. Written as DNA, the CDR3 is TGTGCCAGCAGCCCTAGCGGGAGTAGGACAGATACGCAGTATTTT.

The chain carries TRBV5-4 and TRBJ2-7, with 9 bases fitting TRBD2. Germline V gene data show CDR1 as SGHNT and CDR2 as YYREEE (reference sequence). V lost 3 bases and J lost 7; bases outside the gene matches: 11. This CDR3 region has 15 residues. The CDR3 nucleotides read TGTGCCAGCAGCTGGCGGGATAGCGGGAGTTTAGAGCAGTACTTC. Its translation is CASSWRDSGSLEQYF.

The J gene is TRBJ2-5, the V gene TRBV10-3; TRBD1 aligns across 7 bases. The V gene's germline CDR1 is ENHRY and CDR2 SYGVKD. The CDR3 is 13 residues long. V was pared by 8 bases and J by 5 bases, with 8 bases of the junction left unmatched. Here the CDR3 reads CAIGKTGWETQYF. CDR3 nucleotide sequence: TGTGCCATCGGAAAGACAGGGTGGGAGACCCAGTACTTC.

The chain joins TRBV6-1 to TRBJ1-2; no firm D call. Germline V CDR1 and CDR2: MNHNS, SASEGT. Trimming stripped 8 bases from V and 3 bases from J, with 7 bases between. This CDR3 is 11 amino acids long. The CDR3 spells CASGVDYGYTF. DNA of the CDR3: TGTGCCAGCGGGGTTGACTATGGCTACACCTTC.

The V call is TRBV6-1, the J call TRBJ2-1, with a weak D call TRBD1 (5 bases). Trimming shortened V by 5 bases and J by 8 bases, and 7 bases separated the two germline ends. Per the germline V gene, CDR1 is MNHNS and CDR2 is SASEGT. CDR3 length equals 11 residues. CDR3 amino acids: CASSWGDEQFF. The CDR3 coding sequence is TGTGCCAGCAGTTGGGGCGATGAGCAGTTCTTC.